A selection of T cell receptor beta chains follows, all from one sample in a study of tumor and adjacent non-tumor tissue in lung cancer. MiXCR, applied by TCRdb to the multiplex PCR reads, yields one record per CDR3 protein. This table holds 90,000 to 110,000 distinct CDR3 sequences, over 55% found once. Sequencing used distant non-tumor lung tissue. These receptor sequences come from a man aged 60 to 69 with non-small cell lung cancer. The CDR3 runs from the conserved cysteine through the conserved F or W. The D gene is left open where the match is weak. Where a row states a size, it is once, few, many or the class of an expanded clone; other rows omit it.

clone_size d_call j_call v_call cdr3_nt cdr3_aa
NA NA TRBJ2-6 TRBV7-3 TGTGCCAGCAGCCCACACCGTTCTGGGGCCAACGTCCTGACCTTC CASSPHRSGANVLTF
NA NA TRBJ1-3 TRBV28 TGTGCCAGCAGTTTATGGCGCAGTCCCGGAAACACCATATATTTT CASSLWRSPGNTIYF
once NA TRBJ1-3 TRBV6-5 TGTGCCAGCAGTTACGCAAGGGACTCAGGATACACCATATATTTT CASSYARDSGYTIYF
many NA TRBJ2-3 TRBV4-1 TGCGCCAGCAGCCAAGTGGGTTTGGATACGCAGTATTTT CASSQVGLDTQYF
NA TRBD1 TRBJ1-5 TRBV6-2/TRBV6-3 TGTGCAAGCAAGACACCAGGACAGGGGGTCGATCAGCCCCAGCATTTT CASKTPGQGVDQPQHF
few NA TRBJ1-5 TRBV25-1 TGTGCCAGCAGTGCGCCGGGGGTTTATCAGCCCCAGCATTTT CASSAPGVYQPQHF
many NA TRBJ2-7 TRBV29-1 TGCAGCGCTATTGCAGAAACGAGCTCCTACGAGCAGTACTTC CSAIAETSSYEQYF
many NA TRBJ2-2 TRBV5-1 TGCGCCAGCAGCTTGCCGGGGGTAAACACCGGGGAGCTGTTTTTT CASSLPGVNTGELFF
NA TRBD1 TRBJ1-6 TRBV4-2 TGTGCCAGCAGCCAAGACTGGACAGGGACATATTCATCCCTCCACTTT CASSQDWTGTYSSLHF
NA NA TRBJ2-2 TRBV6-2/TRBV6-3 TGTGCCAGTAGTTACAGTTTCGTGACCGGGGAGCTGCTTTTT CASSYSFVTGELLF
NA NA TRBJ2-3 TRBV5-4 TGTGCCAGCAGCTTTGTCGAGGGAGATACGCAGTATTTT CASSFVEGDTQYF
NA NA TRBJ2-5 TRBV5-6 TGTGTCAGCAGCTTGGCAGGACCAGAGACCCAGTACTTC CVSSLAGPETQYF
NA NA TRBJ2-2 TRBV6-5 TGTGCCAGCAGTACCCAGAACAGGGTCACCCGGGAGCTGTTTTTT CASSTQNRVTRELFF
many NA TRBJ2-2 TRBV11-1 TGTGCCAGCAGCTCCGGGGACGTCAACACCGGGGAGCTGTTTTTT CASSSGDVNTGELFF
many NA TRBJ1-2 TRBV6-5 TGTGCCAGCAGTCCTAGGGGGAATGACTATGGCTACACCTTC CASSPRGNDYGYTF
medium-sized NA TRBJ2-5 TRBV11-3 TGTGCCAGCAGCTTAGATCTTGGTAGCCGGGGGACCCAGTACTTC CASSLDLGSRGTQYF
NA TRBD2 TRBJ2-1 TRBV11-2 TGTGCCAGCACCAACTCGGGGAGCGGGAGGCAGTTCTTC CASTNSGSGRQFF
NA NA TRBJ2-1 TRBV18 TGTGCCAGCTCAACTCAGGGTGGCTCCTACAATGAGCAGTTCTTC CASSTQGGSYNEQFF
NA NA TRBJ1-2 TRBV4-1 TGCGCCAGCAGACGAGTGTCCACCGACTATGGCTACACCTTC CASRRVSTDYGYTF
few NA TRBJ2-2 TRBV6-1 TGTGCCAGCTGTCAAGGGGCCGGGGAGCTGCTTTTT CASCQGAGELLF
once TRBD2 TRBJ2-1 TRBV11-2 TGTGCCAGCAGTTCAGCGGGAAGCTACAATAAGCATTTCTTC CASSSAGSYNKHFF
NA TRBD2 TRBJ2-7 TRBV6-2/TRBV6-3 TGTGCCAGCAGTTACTCTCGTCCTAGCGGGCTTCAACCCTCCTACAAGCAGTACTTC CASSYSRPSGLQPSYKQYF
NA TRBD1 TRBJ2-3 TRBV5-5 TGTGCCAGCAGCTTGGGGGACAGGGTAGATACGCAGTATTTT CASSLGDRVDTQYF
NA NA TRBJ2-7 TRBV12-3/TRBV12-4 TGTGCCAGCAGTTTGGGATGGGGAAGTTACGAGCAGTACTTC CASSLGWGSYEQYF